This TCR beta chain came from a study of cytomegalovirus exposure and HLA in healthy donors. Study context: T cells numbering around 200 million yielded some 100 million unique TCR beta sequences in an earlier analysis. Study-level findings and limits: In vitro, three CMV-associated chains proved specific for CMV antigens.

Notes on this clone: Its specificity is not known.

The CDR3 runs 15 residues. The germline V and J ends were trimmed by 0 bases and 5 bases, with 11 bases remaining between them. Germline V gene lookup returns CDR1 MGHRA and CDR2 YSYEKL. Use of 60 Vbeta and 13 Jbeta primers characterized the PCR. Original processing methods: In a later analysis, of some 80 million unique beta chains, approximately 10 million appeared in at least two donors. Data came from immunoSEQ multiplex PCR; TCRdb stores just in-frame clones and leaves some out. D and trimming were read from the DNA, whereas the V and J calls and clone size are those reported in that table. Among 85,000 to 130,000 clones listed, around 79% were seen once.

The TCR sequence derives from a man in his sixties in good health and CMV-seronegative. Sequencing was carried out using PBMCs. This chain links TRBV4-1 with TRBJ1-5; no firm D call. As DNA, the CDR3 is TGCGCCAGCAGCCAAGATTCTTCCCGTTATCAGCCCCAGCATTTT. Translated: CASSQDSSRYQPQHF.